Listed below are T cell receptor beta chains from one sample, sequenced in a study of shared clonotypes between healthy human individuals. TCRdb's copy holds only in-frame clones and misses some; the assay was immunoSEQ multiplex PCR. The sample carries 300,000 to 350,000 clones, around 67% recorded once. The sample consisted of memory CD4+ T cells sorted from blood. Receptors were obtained from a man in his thirties or forties in good health. CDR3s include the opening cysteine and the closing phenylalanine or tryptophan. Fields, in order: clone size, J gene, V gene, D gene, CDR3 DNA, CDR3 protein. D genes are given only for firm matches. Size is stated for part of the rows, as once, few or many counts, or as a class when the clone is expanded.

>NA|TRBJ2-7|TRBV4-1|NA
TGCGCCAGCAGCCATCCTGGGACGGGTTCCTACGAGCAGTACTTC
CASSHPGTGSYEQYF
>NA|TRBJ1-1|TRBV28|TRBD1
TGTGCCAGCAACAGGGGACAGGACGAGGGAGAAGCTTTCTTT
CASNRGQDEGEAFF
>NA|TRBJ1-2|TRBV6-5|TRBD1
TGTGCCAGCAGCACTGATACAGGGGGCTATGGCTACACCTTC
CASSTDTGGYGYTF
>NA|TRBJ2-1|TRBV5-6|NA
TGTGCCAGCGGAAACTGGACTGTATACAATGAGCAGTTCTTC
CASGNWTVYNEQFF
>few|TRBJ2-5|TRBV28|NA
TGTGCCAGCAGTACCCAGGGGAGGACACAAGAGACCCAGTACTTC
CASSTQGRTQETQYF
>NA|TRBJ2-1|TRBV18|NA
TGTGCCAGCTCCCCGTCATCGAGCTCCTACAATGAGCAGTTCTTC
CASSPSSSSYNEQFF
>NA|TRBJ2-3|TRBV2|NA
TGTGCCAGCAGTGATATCGCCCCCGGGAACACAGATACGCAGTATTTT
CASSDIAPGNTDTQYF
>NA|TRBJ2-5|TRBV11-1|NA
TGTGCCAGCAGCTTATCTGGTCGGGAGACCCAGTACTTC
CASSLSGRETQYF
>NA|TRBJ2-3|TRBV10-1|NA
TGCGCCAGCAGTGAGTCGACTCGAGAGGATACGCAGTATTTT
CASSESTREDTQYF
>NA|TRBJ2-7|TRBV2|NA
TGTGCCAGCAGCGCAGGGTCCCACGAGCAGTACTTC
CASSAGSHEQYF
>NA|TRBJ2-4|TRBV6-1|TRBD2
TGTGCCAGCAACCTTAGCGGGAGGGGGGTTGGCATTCAGTACTTC
CASNLSGRGVGIQYF
>NA|TRBJ1-2|TRBV10-3|NA
TGTGCCATCAGTGAGTCACCCCAGGGTGGCTACACCTTC
CAISESPQGGYTF
>once|TRBJ2-7|TRBV30|NA
TGTGCCTGGAGTGTACTGGGTTGGCGCTCCTACGAGCAGTACTTC
CAWSVLGWRSYEQYF
>few|TRBJ2-7|TRBV7-6|NA
TGTGCCAGCTCAGGCAGGTACTCCTACGAGCAGTACTTC
CASSGRYSYEQYF
>NA|TRBJ2-7|TRBV6-5|NA
TGTGCCAGCAGTCCACGGGAAGGGGGGGCCGAGCAGTACTTC
CASSPREGGAEQYF
>NA|TRBJ1-2|TRBV6-5|NA
TGTGCCAGCAGTCCACTCACTACCCTTCTAATTCGGTACACCTTC
CASSPLTTLLIRYTF
>NA|TRBJ1-4|TRBV10-3|NA
TGTGCCATCAGTGAGTCGCAAGGAACTAATGAAAAACTGTTTTTT
CAISESQGTNEKLFF
>once|TRBJ2-3|TRBV5-5|TRBD2
TGTGCCAGCAGCTTCAGCACGGGAGGGGTAGATACGCAGTATTTT
CASSFSTGGVDTQYF
>NA|TRBJ2-2|TRBV5-8|NA
TGTGCCAGCAGCTTGGTACAGGGTAACACCGGGGAGCTGTTTTTT
CASSLVQGNTGELFF
>NA|TRBJ2-1|TRBV2|TRBD2
TGTGCCAGCAGTGAAATGACTAGCGGGAGGGGGTGGATCGGGTACAATGAGCAGTTCTTC
CASSEMTSGRGWIGYNEQFF
>NA|TRBJ1-3|TRBV28|TRBD1
TGTGCCAGCAGGATGACGGGACAGATTCGCTCTGGAAACACCATATATTTT
CASRMTGQIRSGNTIYF
>NA|TRBJ1-1|TRBV7-2|TRBD1
TGTGCCAGCAGCCCAGGGACAGGGGTTATGACTGAAGCTTTCTTT
CASSPGTGVMTEAFF
>once|TRBJ1-4|TRBV10-3|NA
TGTGCCATCCAAGGGGATGAAGGAAAACTGTTTTTT
CAIQGDEGKLFF
>NA|TRBJ2-1|TRBV2|TRBD2
TGTGCCAGCAGTGACTACCGTAGCGGGAGGAATGAGCAGTTCTTC
CASSDYRSGRNEQFF